The sequence of this T cell receptor beta chain was determined in a study of sequential checkpoint blockade in melanoma. In the study overall: TCRβ was sequenced from DNA of 91 pretreatment tumors.

Some clones are missing from TCRdb's copy, which holds only in-frame ones; the method was immunoSEQ multiplex PCR. The sample records 4,000 to 5,000 clones, around 25% being singletons. This clone was seen a few times. Its antigen is currently unknown. Study-wide results and caveats: Tumor T-cell fraction and clonality correlated with PD-L1 and CD8+ counts.

Treatment: randomized to nivolumab then ipilimumab (arm A) or the reverse (arm B). With 7 bases removed from V and 5 bases from J, the gap between germline ends came to 17 bases. The CDR3 contains 14 residues. Germline values: CDR1 MNHGY, CDR2 SAAAGT. The chain links TRBV6-8 to TRBJ1-2, with a weak D call TRBD1 (5 bases). The receptor's source is a human donor with melanoma. The material sequenced was tumor tissue (inferred from file names), taken from a patient given nivolumab and ipilimumab in sequence. The DNA for the CDR3 is TGTGCCAGCAATTTATTGGGGCAGAAATATGGCTACACCTTC. Its translation: CASNLLGQKYGYTF.